This TCR beta chain derives from a study of blood T cells in healthy people across ages. V lost 6 bases to trimming and J lost 2 bases; unmatched junction nucleotides: 8. The germline V gene encodes CDR1 SEHNR and CDR2 FQNEAQ (reference sequence). The CDR3 has 16 amino acids. A second about 7 to 11 cycle PCR used barcoded and J-beta primers. In TCRdb, the 5' RACE reads were re-called with MiXCR into one record per CDR3 protein. This table has over 500,000 distinct CDR3 sequences, 27% appearing once. This sample also belongs to another study, concerning T cells of mothers and their children. That paper notes: The TCR beta CDR3 read count exceeded 9.5 million for each mother and was a few million for each child.

V and J are TRBV7-9 and TRBJ2-1; 9 bases map to TRBD2. The TCR comes from a boy aged 2-9 years in good health. Sequencing was carried out using blood. CDR3 nucleotide sequence: TGTGCCAGCAGTCCCCCTCTAGCGGGGACCTACAATGAGCAGTTCTTC. Protein product: CASSPPLAGTYNEQFF.